This T cell receptor (beta chain) was captured by sequencing in a study of cytomegalovirus exposure and HLA in healthy donors. Study observations and caveats: In presence/absence analyses, roughly uniform sequencing depth across donors was assumed. The study listed under 200 cytomegalovirus-associated TCR beta chains. The majority of CMV-associated TCR beta chains were reported as apparently HLA-restricted in a later analysis. TCR beta V- and J-gene trimming was later associated with a missense DCLRE1C variant.

A multiplex PCR was run with 60 Vbeta primers and 13 Jbeta primers. Profiling relied on immunoSEQ multiplex PCR, and the TCRdb table lists in-frame clones only, not all of them. The sample has around 130,000 clones; roughly four fifths are singletons. CDR3 length: 9 residues. Per germline, CDR1 WNHNN and CDR2 SYGVQD (reference sequence). Between the trimmed V and J ends, which lost 7 bases and 10 bases, there was a span of 7 bases. On this clone: The antigen is undetermined.

The TCR sequence derives from a man in his forties in good health and CMV-seronegative. This rearrangement joins TRBV10-1 to TRBJ1-1; D unresolved. Sequencing was performed on PBMCs. The CDR3 protein is CASTRRAFF. DNA for the CDR3: TGCGCCAGCACAAGGAGAGCTTTCTTT.